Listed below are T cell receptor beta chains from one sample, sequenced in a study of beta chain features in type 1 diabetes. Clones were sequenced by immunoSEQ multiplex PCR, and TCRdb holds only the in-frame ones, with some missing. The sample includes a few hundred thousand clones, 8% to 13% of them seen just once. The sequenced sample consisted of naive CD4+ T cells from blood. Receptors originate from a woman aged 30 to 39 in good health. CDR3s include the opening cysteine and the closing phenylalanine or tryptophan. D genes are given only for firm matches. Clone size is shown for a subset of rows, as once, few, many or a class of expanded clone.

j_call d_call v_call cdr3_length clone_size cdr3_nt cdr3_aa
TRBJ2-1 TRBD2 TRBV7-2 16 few TGTGCCAGCAGCTGGTCCGCGACTAGCGGGAGAAATGAGCAGTTCTTC CASSWSATSGRNEQFF
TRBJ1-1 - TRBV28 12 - TGTGCCAGCAGTTTGACAGACACTCGCGCTTTCTTT CASSLTDTRAFF
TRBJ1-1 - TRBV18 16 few TGTGCCAGCTCTCCGAGGGTTGAAGAATTTGCGAATGAAGCTTTCTTT CASSPRVEEFANEAFF
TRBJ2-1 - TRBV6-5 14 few TGTGCCAGCAGTTACGACAGGAGATACAATGAGCAGTTCTTC CASSYDRRYNEQFF
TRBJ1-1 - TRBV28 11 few TGTGCCAGCAGATCTCCTACTGAAGCTTTCTTT CASRSPTEAFF
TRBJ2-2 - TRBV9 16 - TGTGCCAGCAGTTTAGAGGGCCGGGGTCGGACCGGGGAGCTGTTTTTT CASSLEGRGRTGELFF
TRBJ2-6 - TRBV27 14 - TGTGCCAGCATGGAGGGGACTGGGGCCAACGTCCTGACTTTC CASMEGTGANVLTF
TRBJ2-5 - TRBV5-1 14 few TGCGCCAGCAGCCTCAGGGGTTCCCAAGAGACCCAGTACTTC CASSLRGSQETQYF
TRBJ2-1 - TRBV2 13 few TGTGCCAGTCAGGAGGCTGTTTACGATGAGCAGTTCTTC CASQEAVYDEQFF
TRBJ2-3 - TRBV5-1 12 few TGCGCCAGCAGCCCTACAGGGCCTACGCAGTATTTT CASSPTGPTQYF
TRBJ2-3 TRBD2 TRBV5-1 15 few TGCGCCAGCAGCCCGCTAGCGGGAGGGCTAGATACGCAGTATTTT CASSPLAGGLDTQYF
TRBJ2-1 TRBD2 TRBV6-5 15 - TGTGCCAGCACCCCGGGACTAGCGCTCTACAATGAGCAGTTCTTC CASTPGLALYNEQFF
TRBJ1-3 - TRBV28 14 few TGTGCCAGCAGTTCGGGGAGCTCTGGAAACACCATATATTTT CASSSGSSGNTIYF
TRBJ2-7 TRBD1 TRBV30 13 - TGTGCCTGGAGCGACAGGGTCCACTACGAGCAGTACTTC CAWSDRVHYEQYF
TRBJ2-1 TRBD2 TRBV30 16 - TGTGCCTGGGGCCGGATAGCGGGGATGTTGAACAATGAGCAGTTCTTC CAWGRIAGMLNNEQFF
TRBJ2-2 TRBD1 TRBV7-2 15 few TGTGCCAGCAGCTTAATAGGACAGGCAACCGGGGAGCTGTTTTTT CASSLIGQATGELFF
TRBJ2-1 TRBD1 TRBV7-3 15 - TGTGCCAGCAGCTCACGAGGGACAGGGGGCCATGAGCAGTTCTTC CASSSRGTGGHEQFF
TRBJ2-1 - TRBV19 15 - TGTGCCAGTAGTATGGTGGGGGCCCGAGGGAATGAGCAGTTCTTC CASSMVGARGNEQFF
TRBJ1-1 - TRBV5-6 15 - TGTGCCAGCAGCTTGGGGGGCAGGGCGGCCACTGAAGCTTTCTTT CASSLGGRAATEAFF
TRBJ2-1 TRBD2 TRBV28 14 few TGTGCCAGCATGATCAGCGGGAGGTACAATGAGCAGTTCTTC CASMISGRYNEQFF
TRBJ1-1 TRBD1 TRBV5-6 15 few TGTGCCAGCAGCTTGGCCGACAGGGGGAACACTGAAGCTTTCTTT CASSLADRGNTEAFF
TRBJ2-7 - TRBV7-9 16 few TGTGCCAGCAGCTCACAGGGAGTAGGCGCGGGAGCCGGGCAGTACTTC CASSSQGVGAGAGQYF
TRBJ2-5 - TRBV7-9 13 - TGTGCCAGCAGCTTCGGGAGTCCAGAGACCCAGTACTTC CASSFGSPETQYF
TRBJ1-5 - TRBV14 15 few TGTGCCAGCAGCCAAACGGTTTCGGGGAATCAGCCCCAGCATTTT CASSQTVSGNQPQHF
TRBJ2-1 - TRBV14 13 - TGTGCCAGCAGCTCCCAGCCCGGGAATGAGCAGTTCTTC CASSSQPGNEQFF
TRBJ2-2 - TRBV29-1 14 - TGCAGCGCCGCACCGGGACAGAACACCGGGGAGCTGTTTTTT CSAAPGQNTGELFF
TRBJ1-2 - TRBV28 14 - TGTGCCAGCAGTTTTCGACAGGCTAACTATGGCTACACCTTC CASSFRQANYGYTF
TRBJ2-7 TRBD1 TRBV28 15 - TGTGCCAGCAGTTCACCGACAGGGGGCGAATGGGAGCAGTACTTC CASSSPTGGEWEQYF
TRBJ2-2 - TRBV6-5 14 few TGTGCCAGCACCGCGGGACGACAGACCGGGGAGCTGTTTTTT CASTAGRQTGELFF
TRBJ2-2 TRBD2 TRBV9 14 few TGTGCCAGCAGCGCACAGACTAGCTCCGGGGAGCTGTTTTTT CASSAQTSSGELFF
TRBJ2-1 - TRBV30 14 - TGTGCCTGGAGACGGGCGGACTCCGCCAATGAGCAGTTCTTC CAWRRADSANEQFF
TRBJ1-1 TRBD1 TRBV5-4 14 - TGTGCCAGCAGCTTGGAGACAGGGTTCCCTGAAGCTTTCTTT CASSLETGFPEAFF
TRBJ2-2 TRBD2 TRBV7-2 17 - TGTGCCAGCAAACTCCCTAGCGGGAGGGCCGGTGTTGGGGAGCTGTTTTTT CASKLPSGRAGVGELFF
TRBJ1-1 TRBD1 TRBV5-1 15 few TGCGCCAGCAGAGTCACGGGACAGCCGAACACTGAAGCTTTCTTT CASRVTGQPNTEAFF
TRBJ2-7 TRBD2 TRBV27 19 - TGTGCCAGCAGTTTAAACCCCCCCGGACTAGCGGGTGGCTCCTACGAGCAGTACTTC CASSLNPPGLAGGSYEQYF
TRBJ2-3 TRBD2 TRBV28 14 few TGTGCCAGCAGCCCTCGGGGGGGATTGGATACGCAGTATTTT CASSPRGGLDTQYF
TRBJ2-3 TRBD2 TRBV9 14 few TGTGCCAGCAGCGGCGGACTAGCCCCAGATACGCAGTATTTT CASSGGLAPDTQYF
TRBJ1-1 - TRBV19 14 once TGTGCCAGTAGTATGTACAGCTTAAACACTGAAGCTTTCTTT CASSMYSLNTEAFF
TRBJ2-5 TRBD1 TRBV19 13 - TGTGCCAGTAGTGGGGACAGGCAAGAGACCCAGTACTTC CASSGDRQETQYF
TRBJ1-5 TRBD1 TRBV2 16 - TGTGCCAGCAGTGATGGATGGGGGACAGGGGGCCAGCCCCAGCATTTT CASSDGWGTGGQPQHF
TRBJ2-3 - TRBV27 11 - TGTGCCAGCGGAGTTGTTTCTACGCAGTATTTT CASGVVSTQYF
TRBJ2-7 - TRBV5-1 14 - TGCGCCAGCAGCCCCCTGTTGGCGGCCTACGAGCAGTACTTC CASSPLLAAYEQYF
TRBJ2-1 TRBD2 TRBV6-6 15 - TGTGCCAGCAGTTACGGGCTAGCGGGGTACAATGAGCAGTTCTTC CASSYGLAGYNEQFF
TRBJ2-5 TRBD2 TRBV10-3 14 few TGTGCCAGCCGACTAGCGGAGAACCAAGAGACCCAGTACTTC CASRLAENQETQYF
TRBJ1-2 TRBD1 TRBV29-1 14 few TGCAGCGTTGTGCGGGGACAGGGGAACTATGGCTACACCTTC CSVVRGQGNYGYTF
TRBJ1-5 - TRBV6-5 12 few TGTGCCAGCAGACTCGAACGTCAGCCCCAGCATTTT CASRLERQPQHF
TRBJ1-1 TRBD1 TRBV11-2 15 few TGTGCCAGCAGCTTAGGGACAGGGCTGGACACTGAAGCTTTCTTT CASSLGTGLDTEAFF
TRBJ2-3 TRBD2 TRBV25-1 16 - TGTGCCAGCAGTGAAGGACTAGCGGGAGGGAGTGATACGCAGTATTTT CASSEGLAGGSDTQYF
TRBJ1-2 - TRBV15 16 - TGTGCCACCAGCAGAGGCCCAGCGACAGCCGATTATGGCTACACCTTC CATSRGPATADYGYTF
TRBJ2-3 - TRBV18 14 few TGTGCCAGCTCACCCGCGAGGGGGACAGATACGCAGTATTTT CASSPARGTDTQYF
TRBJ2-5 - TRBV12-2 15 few TGTGCAAGTCGCCGGGACAGGGGGTTTTGGGAGACCCAGTACTTC CASRRDRGFWETQYF
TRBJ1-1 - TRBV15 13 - TGTGCCACCAGCAGAGCGAGGAACACTGAAGCTTTCTTT CATSRARNTEAFF
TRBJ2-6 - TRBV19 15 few TGTGCCAGTAGCCCGGAGGTTACTGGGGCCAACGTCCTGACTTTC CASSPEVTGANVLTF